This TCR beta chain was sequenced during a study of OX40 agonist ivuxolimab in advanced cancers. The overall study: At 0.01 to 10 mg/kg, ivuxolimab was administered intravenously to patients every 2 weeks.

Study results and caveats: It was not determined which antigens were specifically recognized by the peripheral T cells that had undergone clonal expansion.

The data were produced by immunoSEQ multiplex PCR, yet TCRdb's version contains in-frame clones alone and is incomplete. The table lists roughly 20,000 clones, less than 80% of them singletons, with 20% to 30% in the top ten. As for this clone: Antigen unknown.

Germline values: CDR1 SGDLS, CDR2 YYNGEE. Trimming left V 2 bases short and J 4 bases short, with 10 bases between. The CDR3 is made up of 14 amino acids. The TCR sequence derives from an adult with an advanced solid tumor such as melanoma, head and neck, liver or kidney cancer. The J gene is TRBJ1-5, the V gene TRBV9; no clear D. The specimen comprised CD4+ or CD8+ T cells sorted from blood, sampled in a trial of the OX40 agonist ivuxolimab. The CDR3 loop is CASSVGGSNQPQHF. CDR3 sequence (DNA): TGTGCCAGCAGCGTTGGCGGATCGAATCAGCCCCAGCATTTT.